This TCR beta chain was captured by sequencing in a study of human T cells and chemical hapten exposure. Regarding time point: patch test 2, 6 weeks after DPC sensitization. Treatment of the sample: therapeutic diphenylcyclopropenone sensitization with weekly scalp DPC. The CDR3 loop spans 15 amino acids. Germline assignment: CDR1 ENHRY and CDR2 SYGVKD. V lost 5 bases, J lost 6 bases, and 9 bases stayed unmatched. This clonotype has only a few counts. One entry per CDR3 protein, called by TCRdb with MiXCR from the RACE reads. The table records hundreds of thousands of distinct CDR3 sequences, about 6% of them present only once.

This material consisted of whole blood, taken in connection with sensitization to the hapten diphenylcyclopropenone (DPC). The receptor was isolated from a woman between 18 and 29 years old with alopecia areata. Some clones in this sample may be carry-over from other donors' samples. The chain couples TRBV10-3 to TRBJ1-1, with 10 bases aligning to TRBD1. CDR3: CAISKAPGTGAEAFF. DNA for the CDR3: TGTGCCATCAGTAAGGCTCCCGGGACAGGGGCTGAAGCTTTCTTT.